This record concerns one TCR beta chain sequence. Which antigen it targets is not known. No much larger clone exists at a distance of one base, and base qualities are not known. The sample belongs to a study of T cell repertoires in cytomegalovirus infection (dated by TCRdb to 2018 to 2020). Some background on the complete study: Recently identified HLA-C-restricted CMV epitopes, whose presentation resists viral immunomodulation, were targeted by peptide stimulations together with well-studied HLA-B-restricted epitopes. Donor HLA type was relevant to the analysis, as public TCR beta signatures indicated carriage of CMV infection together with the matching HLA type. What the research found in general, with its limitations: Carriers of CMV infection plus the relevant HLA type were discriminated by the cumulative frequency of public TCR beta family members in the study cohort and in an independent roughly 370-donor cohort. The ex vivo response was dominated by HLA-C-restricted CMV-specific TCR beta clonotypes, and the single most frequent clonotype in two of eight donors was supplied by these HLA-C-restricted clonotypes.

V sheds 0 bases and J sheds 2 bases, leaving 11 bases between their ends. CDR3 length: 15 amino acids, cysteine to phenylalanine. The entry retains the CDR3 DNA only, 45 bases that are in frame from base 1. The germline V gene gives CDR1 as SGHDN and CDR2 as FVKESK. The treatment or condition label here, explained by the study, means: in vitro stimulation with specific CMV peptide epitopes to enrich CMV-specific T cells. The instrument given in TCRdb is Illumina HiSeq 1500. TCRdb reran the public reads through fastp at Q25 and MiXCR, keeping productive beta chains. CDR3 protein duplicates are merged, each entry listing the most common genes and DNA. This sample holds about 220,000 distinct CDR3 sequences; roughly two fifths were observed only once. 55% to 60% of the sample is taken by the ten largest.

This receptor was taken from a human donor in good health (CMV status not recorded). Some clones in this sample may be carry-over from other donors' samples. The chain is encoded by TRBV14 joined to TRBJ2-7; the D gene is possibly TRBD1, with 6 bases matching. Sequencing was performed on CD8+ T cells from cultured PBMCs, taken from culture after CMV antigen stimulation. The DNA reads TGTGCCAGCAGCCAAGAGAGGACAGTAACCTACGAGCAGTACTTC. This gives the protein CASSQERTVTYEQYF.